This T cell receptor beta chain was identified in a study of blood T cell repertoires in COVID-19 (dated by TCRdb to about 2020). Regarding the study in general: Samples from collaborators originated in the United States, Italy and Spain and spanned both the acute and convalescent phases of COVID-19. The material from the prospective study consisted of cDNA or gDNA derived from T cells, B-cell-depleted T cells, or PBMCs. Deeply sampled blood TCRbeta repertoires from subjects exposed to, actively infected with, or recovered from COVID-19 were included in the dataset. The repertoires were released in a freely available public database meant as a resource for research on the immune response to SARS-CoV-2. The samples were drawn from the first 160 participants of the ongoing ImmuneRACE study and from 1,254 subjects provided by 6 global collaborators. The sample metadata nearly always contained a de-identified subject ID, COVID-19 status, age in years and sex. HLA class I and class II types, where available, came from metadata supplied by the sample provider rather than from assay-based typing. What the work shows at the level of the full study, not this receptor alone: The amount of clinical and demographic metadata varied by source and participant and was provided uncurated.

In the prospective study, participants were about 18 to 100 years old, resided in 20 to 30 geographic areas of the United States, and were enrolled through a virtual design. To assign participants to cohorts, the prospective study relied on clinical history that participants themselves reported in a screening survey and a study questionnaire. Recovered participants in ImmuneRACE Cohort 3 were defined by two consecutive negative NP/OP PCR tests, clearance by a healthcare professional, or resolution of symptoms. In the prospective study, whole blood, serum and a nasopharyngeal or oropharyngeal swab were collected from each participant by mobile phlebotomists. Participants in the prospective study had the option to provide additional blood draws and questionnaires over a roughly 2-month period. Blood samples from the prospective study were shipped frozen or at room temperature prior to DNA extraction.

TCRbeta CDR3 regions were amplified from genomic DNA using the immunoSEQ Assay, a bias-controlled multiplex PCR. The source study handled its data this way. Within the assay, amplification of reference gene primers was used to estimate how many nucleated cells each sample contained. Sequence reads were collapsed and filtered to measure the absolute abundance of every unique TCRbeta CDR3 rearrangement. For each sample, productive Simpson clonality was calculated as the square root of Simpson's diversity index across productive rearrangements. In TCRdb, the immuneACCESS table is reduced to in-frame sequences with V and J assigned. These tables do not hold every clone; where another copy was compared, an unresolved V gene accounts for under half, and the others remain unexplained. V, J and clone size are taken as reported in that table, and D and trimming were inferred from the DNA itself. The sample includes 250,000 to 300,000 clones, with 75% to 90% observed a single time. The ten biggest clones cover about 1.7% of the sample.

V sheds 5 bases and J sheds 4 bases, leaving 12 bases between their ends. The CDR3 covers 14 residues, taking in both the cysteine and the phenylalanine. This entry keeps only the CDR3 DNA: 42 bases, framed from base 1. CDR1 and CDR2 are drawn from the germline V gene (reference sequence): LNHDA, SQIVND. Comments on this clone: Its antigen specificity is not known. The sample holds no much larger clone one base away, and base qualities are not on file.

This TCR was recovered from a woman aged 40 to 55 who had recovered from COVID-19. The receptor chain draws on TRBV19 and TRBJ1-3; D gene: possibly TRBD1, on 5 matching bases. The specimen was PBMCs or T cells enriched from blood (not recorded which). The CDR3 is CASSWRRDGNTIYF. The nucleotide sequence is TGTGCCAGTAGTTGGCGGCGGGACGGAAACACCATATATTTT.